This TCR beta chain was identified during a study of identical twins. The CDR3 totals 12 residues. Trimming at V came to 6 bases and at J to 12 bases, leaving 11 bases not matched to a gene. Study-level findings and limits: The models systematically underestimated how much out-of-frame TCR alpha was shared in monozygotic twins. The authors noted that invariant MAIT and iNKT cells could partly confound zero-insertion analyses.

For this clonotype: Its antigen is currently unknown.

Template switching (which added a universal primer site) was used, and cDNA carried unique molecular identifiers. One entry per CDR3 protein results from TCRdb running MiXCR on the 5' RACE reads. This table has around 490,000 distinct CDR3 sequences, about a fifth appearing once. These same data were also listed under a study on yellow fever vaccine responses in identical twins. From that paper: Reportedly, twins' vaccine T cell responses looked partly convergent and partly personalized.

The receptor comes from a woman aged 18 to 35 in good health. V usage is TRBV12-3 or TRBV12-4 and J usage is TRBJ2-7, with TRBD2 identical over 7 bases. The source material was CD4+ T cells sorted from blood. The CDR3 is CASSPQGRATYF. The CDR3, as DNA: TGTGCCAGCAGCCCCCAAGGGAGGGCGACGTACTTC.